A single sample gave rise to the 19 T cell receptor beta chains below, sequenced in a study of CD4 and CD8 cells across lung adenocarcinoma regions. Using its own MiXCR run on the PCR reads, TCRdb lists one record per CDR3 protein. The profile shows about 9,200 distinct CDR3 sequences, approximately 50% of them singletons. Sample: CD8+ T cells from the margin of a lung tumor. The source of these receptors is a female donor with lung adenocarcinoma. The CD4 and CD8 labels of this study may be unreliable.

Ten or more counts support this clonotype. This chain joins TRBV7-9 and TRBJ2-2, with TRBD2 matching over 11 bases. Trimming cost V 6 bases and J 0 bases; bases outside gene matches: 6. CDR3 length: 17 amino acids. CDR1 and CDR2 (germline): SEHNR, FQNEAQ (reference sequence). The CDR3 region is CASREGLAETNTGELFF. The CDR3 DNA reads TGTGCCAGCAGAGAGGGACTAGCGGAGACGAACACCGGGGAGCTGTTTTTT.

The count of this clonotype is one. The V gene is TRBV6-1, the J gene TRBJ2-7, with D maybe TRBD2 (8 bases). The end of the DNA aligns better with TRBJ2-1, so the J call may be wrong. The CDR3 is 16 residues long. Germline lookup yields CDR1 MNHNS and CDR2 SASEGT. CDR3 sequence: CASSPRGLAGYNEQFF. CDR3 bases: TGTGCCAGCAGTCCGAGGGGGCTAGCGGGCTACAATGAGCAGTTCTTC.

This clonotype was seen ten or more times. The V gene is TRBV27, the J gene TRBJ2-1, with D perhaps TRBD1 (5 bases). V dropped 4 bases and J dropped 6 bases, with 16 bases sitting between them. The CDR3 length is 15 residues. The germline gives CDR1 MNHEY, CDR2 SMNVEV (reference sequence). CDR3 loop: CASSSDRFGRNEQFF. CDR3 in DNA: TGTGCCAGCAGTTCTGACAGATTCGGTCGCAATGAGCAGTTCTTC.

This clonotype has more than one count but fewer than ten. The chain employs TRBV6-1 and TRBJ1-2, with a possible D match to TRBD1 (5 bases). Looked up from germline, CDR1 is MNHNS and CDR2 is SASEGT. V was clipped by 6 bases and J by 0 bases, with 17 bases between them. The CDR3 length is 16 residues. Here the CDR3 DNA reads TGTGCCAGCAGCCTATTGGGGGGTCTAGCTAACTATGGCTACACCTTC. Residues: CASSLLGGLANYGYTF.

The chain couples TRBV10-3 to TRBJ2-1, with D maybe TRBD2 (6 bases). Trimming pared 6 bases from V and 7 bases from J, leaving 7 bases between. The CDR3 is made up of 11 amino acids. CDR1 and CDR2 from the germline V gene are ENHRY and SYGVKD. The CDR3 region has the DNA TGTGCCATCAGCGCGGGGAATGAGCAGTTCTTC. It encodes CAISAGNEQFF.

J is TRBJ1-2 and V is TRBV14; TRBD1 matches 8 bases. J gave up 0 bases and V 4 bases, and 7 bases lay outside the gene matches. This CDR3 is 16 amino acids long. CDR1 and CDR2 (germline): SGHDN, FVKESK. CDR3 sequence reads: CASSRIGTGANYGYTF. For the CDR3, the DNA is TGTGCCAGCAGCCGGATTGGGACAGGAGCTAACTATGGCTACACCTTC.

V gene TRBV10-3 combines with J gene TRBJ2-4; 8 nucleotides align to TRBD2. The CDR3 runs 14 residues. Germline V gene data show CDR1 as ENHRY and CDR2 as SYGVKD. The CDR3 protein is CAGLGGGDQDTQYF. The CDR3 nucleotides read TGTGCGGGGCTCGGGGGGGGTGACCAAGACACCCAGTACTTC.

This chain uses TRBV14 with TRBJ2-1; D may be TRBD2 (5 bases). This CDR3 region has 17 residues. V lost 3 bases and J lost 1, with 16 bases in between. Germline CDR1 and CDR2: SGHDN and FVKESK. Here the CDR3 DNA reads TGTGCCAGCAGCCAGGCTATCACCGGGGATTCCTACAATGAGCAGTTCTTC. Translation: CASSQAITGDSYNEQFF.

By share, this clonotype counts as medium-sized. The rearrangement links TRBV10-1 to TRBJ1-1, with D unclear. Germline lookup yields CDR1 WNHNN and CDR2 SYGVQD (reference sequence). The CDR3 covers 13 residues. Trimming stripped 0 bases from V and 7 bases from J, with 9 bases between. In DNA, the CDR3 is TGCGCCAGCAGTGAGTCGTACTCCCTTGAAGCTTTCTTT. Translated: CASSESYSLEAFF.

This clonotype counts as medium-sized. The CDR3 reads CASSRGTGGGTGELFF. The CDR3, as DNA: TGTGCCAGCTCCCGAGGGACAGGGGGCGGCACCGGGGAGCTGTTTTTT. V and J are TRBV6-1 and TRBJ2-2; 12 bases map to TRBD1. Germline CDR1 MNHNS, CDR2 SASEGT. With 8 bases clipped from V and 4 bases from J, the junction kept 8 bases outside the gene matches. CDR3 size: 16 residues.

This clonotype was detected a few times. This rearrangement joins TRBV27 to TRBJ2-7, with unresolved D. The CDR3 covers 14 residues. In germline, CDR1 is MNHEY, CDR2 SMNVEV (reference sequence). V was trimmed by 3 bases and J by 5 bases, leaving 14 bases between them. The CDR3 sequence: CASSFLQASDEQYF. The DNA for the CDR3 is TGTGCCAGCAGTTTCCTGCAGGCGTCGGACGAGCAGTACTTC.

CDR3 bases: TGTGCCAGCGCCTTTGAGGGCTTCCATACCTACGAGCAGTACTTC. Translating it yields CASAFEGFHTYEQYF. The chain joins TRBV6-1 to TRBJ1-2; possibly TRBD2 for D (5 bases). TRBJ2-7 matches the DNA end more closely, so the J call is doubtful. Germline V gene sequence: CDR1 MNHNS, CDR2 SASEGT. The CDR3 has 15 residues.

By share of the sample, this clonotype is medium-sized. The rearrangement uses TRBV10-3 and TRBJ2-7, with 9 bases lining up with TRBD1. The V segment lost 6 bases and the J segment 0 bases; nucleotides outside the gene matches: 3. This CDR3 region has 14 residues. Germline V gene lookup returns CDR1 ENHRY and CDR2 SYGVKD. As DNA, the CDR3 is TGTGCCATCAGCCCACAGGGGGCCTCCTACGAGCAGTACTTC. Translation gives CAISPQGASYEQYF.

The chain links TRBV9 to TRBJ2-3; the match to TRBD2 covers 7 bases. CDR3 length equals 16 residues. Per germline, CDR1 SGDLS and CDR2 YYNGEE. V shed 2 bases and J 6 bases; nucleotides not matched to a gene: 12. CDR3: CASSVGGSTFADTQYF. Here the CDR3 DNA reads TGTGCCAGCAGCGTGGGCGGGAGCACCTTCGCCGATACGCAGTATTTT.

J is TRBJ2-1 and V is TRBV7-6; possibly TRBD2 for D (5 bases). The DNA end favors TRBJ2-5, so the J call may be wrong. Germline V gene sequence: CDR1 SGHVS, CDR2 FNYEAQ. The CDR3 sequence is 16 residues long. CDR3 sequence: CASSPNPMVSGGTQYF. The CDR3 nucleotides read TGTGCCAGCAGTCCGAACCCCATGGTGAGCGGTGGGACCCAGTACTTC.

This clonotype rates as medium-sized. The chain employs TRBV6-2 or TRBV6-3 and TRBJ2-1; 12 bases agree with TRBD2. V lost 1 base, J lost 6 bases, and 10 bases stayed unmatched. The CDR3 covers 18 residues. Per the germline V gene, CDR1 is MNHEY and CDR2 is SVGEGT. This chain's CDR3 is CASSYLSPLAGGGNEQFF. The CDR3 DNA reads as TGTGCCAGCAGTTACTTATCCCCACTAGCGGGAGGTGGCAATGAGCAGTTCTTC.

The sample holds one count of this clonotype. This chain uses TRBV6-1 with TRBJ2-1; a possible D gene is TRBD2 (6 bases). The germline V and J ends were trimmed by 4 bases and 3 bases, with 10 bases remaining between them. The germline gives CDR1 MNHNS, CDR2 SASEGT. The CDR3 extends over 14 amino acids. DNA for the CDR3: TGTGCCAGCAGTGTTGGGGGGTACTACAATGAGCAGTTCTTC. Its protein product is CASSVGGYYNEQFF.

This clonotype showed up many times. The V gene is TRBV6-1, the J gene TRBJ1-2; TRBD1 might be the D (6 bases). The CDR3 runs 15 residues. Trimming stripped 1 base from V and 4 bases from J, with 13 bases between. CDR1 is MNHNS, CDR2 SASEGT, per germline. DNA for the CDR3: TGTGCCAGCAGTGAAGTTGCGGGGGCAAGCTATGGCTACACCTTC. This translates into CASSEVAGASYGYTF.

This clonotype appeared many times. The chain uses TRBV14 and TRBJ2-3; 8 nucleotides line up with TRBD1. Trimming cost V 2 bases and J 3 bases; bases outside gene matches: 4. The germline gives CDR1 SGHDN, CDR2 FVKESK. The CDR3 sequence is 15 residues long. The CDR3 coding sequence is TGTGCCAGCAGCCAATTGACAGGGGTGACAGATACGCAGTATTTT. As protein: CASSQLTGVTDTQYF.